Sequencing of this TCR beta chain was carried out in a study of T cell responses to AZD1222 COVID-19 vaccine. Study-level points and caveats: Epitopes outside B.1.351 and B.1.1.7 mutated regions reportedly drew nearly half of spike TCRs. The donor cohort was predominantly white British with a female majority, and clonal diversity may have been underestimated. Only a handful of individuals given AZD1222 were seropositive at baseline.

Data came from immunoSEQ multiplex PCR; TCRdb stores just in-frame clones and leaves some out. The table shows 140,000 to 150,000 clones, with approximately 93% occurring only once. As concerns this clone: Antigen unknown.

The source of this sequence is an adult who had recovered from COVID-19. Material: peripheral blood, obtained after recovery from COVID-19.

CDR3 in DNA: TGCGCCAGCAGCTTGACAAGGACGACCTACGAGCAGTACTTC. Translated: CASSLTRTTYEQYF. This chain links TRBV5-1 with TRBJ2-7, with D hard to call. Trimming shortened V by 1 base and J by 2 bases, and 10 bases separated the two germline ends. CDR1 is SGHRS and CDR2 is YFSETQ in the germline V gene. CDR3 length equals 14 residues. Supplemented by reference TRBV5-1 and TRBJ2-7, the full variable domain reads KAGVTQTPRYLIKTRGQQVTLSCSPISGHRSVSWYQQTPGQGLQFLFEYFSETQRNKGNFPGRFSGRQFSNSRSEMNVSTLELGDSALYLCASSLTRTTYEQYFGPGTRLTVT.